This T cell receptor (beta chain) was sequenced for a study of control samples from healthy donors and cancer patients. This table comes from immunoSEQ multiplex PCR, and its TCRdb copy is limited to in-frame clones, with some not included. The sample contains about 130,000 clones, about 92% of which appear only once. Germline values: CDR1 SGDLS, CDR2 YYNGEE. This CDR3 comprises 15 residues. J was trimmed by 7 bases and V by 4 bases; bases with no gene match: 7. This clonotype was sampled from a woman between 50 and 59 years old in good health. The sample was blood. The chain carries TRBV9 and TRBJ1-6; TRBD1 matches 8 bases. Here the CDR3 reads CASSLTGVLNSPLHF. In nucleotides, the CDR3 is TGTGCCAGCAGCTTGACAGGGGTATTGAATTCACCCCTCCACTTT.